Shown below are 32 T cell receptor beta chains from a single sample sequenced in a study of blood T cell repertoires in COVID-19. The data were produced by immunoSEQ multiplex PCR, yet TCRdb's version contains in-frame clones alone and is incomplete. Of fewer than 200,000 clones listed, around 80% were seen once; the top ten hold around a sixth. Material: PBMCs or T cells enriched from blood (not recorded which). The receptors originated from a woman aged 45-65 years who had recovered from COVID-19.

The chain couples TRBV28 to TRBJ1-1, with D possibly TRBD1 on 5 matching bases. Trimming shortened V by 9 bases and J by 3 bases, and 11 bases separated the two germline ends. Germline V gene data show CDR1 as MDHEN and CDR2 as SYDVKM. The CDR3 contains 12 residues. The CDR3 bases are TGTGCCAGGAAGAGACAGTACACTGAAGCTTTCTTT. It encodes CARKRQYTEAFF. Drawing the rest from reference TRBV28 and TRBJ1-1, the complete variable domain is DVKVTQSSRYLVKRTGEKVFLECVQDMDHENMFWYRQDPGLGLRLIYFSYDVKMKEKGDIPEGYSVSREKKERFSLILESASTNQTSMYLCARKRQYTEAFFGQGTRLTVV.

V is TRBV6-5 and J is TRBJ2-1; maybe TRBD1 (6 bases). Deletions cut 4 bases from V and 7 bases from J, with 11 bases between. The CDR3 is 13 amino acids. The germline V gene encodes CDR1 MNHEY and CDR2 SVGAGI. CDR3 nucleotides: TGTGCCAGCAGTTGGGAGAGGGGGAATGAGCAGTTCTTC. Translated, it gives CASSWERGNEQFF.

V usage is TRBV30 and J usage is TRBJ1-6, with 10 nucleotides matching TRBD1. In germline, CDR1 is GTSNPN, CDR2 SVGIG (reference sequence). V dropped 8 bases and J dropped 7; count of bases not matched to a gene: 5. This CDR3 has 13 amino acids. CDR3 sequence reads: CATSTGGNSPLHF. CDR3 sequence (DNA): TGTGCCACCTCGACAGGGGGCAATTCACCCCTCCACTTT.

This clone appeared a few times. This rearrangement joins TRBV19 to TRBJ2-3; 7 positions match TRBD2. CDR3 length: 18 residues. CDR1 is LNHDA, CDR2 SQIVND, per germline (reference sequence). V shed 3 bases and J 2 bases; nucleotides not matched to a gene: 14. The CDR3 coding sequence is TGTGCCAGTAGTATTTTTACCCCGACTAGCAAAAACACAGATACGCAGTATTTT. It is translated as CASSIFTPTSKNTDTQYF.

This chain connects TRBV7-9 to TRBJ2-3; unclear D gene. Trimming left V 5 bases short and J 7 bases short, with 13 bases between. From germline, CDR1 is SEHNR and CDR2 FQNEAQ (reference sequence). The CDR3 is 13 amino acids. CDR3: CASSPVVSNTQYF. The CDR3 bases are TGTGCCAGCAGCCCGGTGGTGTCAAATACGCAGTATTTT. The whole variable domain, filled in from reference TRBV7-9 and TRBJ2-3, reads DTGVSQNPRHKITKRGQNVTFRCDPISEHNRLYWYRQTLGQGPEFLTYFQNEAQLEKSRLLSDRFSAERPKGSFSTLEIQRTEQGDSAMYLCASSPVVSNTQYFGPGTRLTVL.

This clone has a single count. The chain's CDR3 is CASSLSTSRALYEQYF. The CDR3 DNA is TGTGCCAGCAGTTTATCCACGAGCCGTGCCCTATACGAGCAGTACTTC. The J gene is TRBJ2-7, the V gene TRBV28; no clear D. This CDR3 has 16 residues. Germline assignment: CDR1 MDHEN and CDR2 SYDVKM. The V and J ends lost 1 base and 4 bases respectively, with 17 bases between them.

The V call is TRBV19, the J call TRBJ1-2; tentatively, D is TRBD1 (5 bases). Looked up from germline, CDR1 is LNHDA and CDR2 is SQIVND (reference sequence). The CDR3 loop spans 13 amino acids. V was pared by 5 bases and J by 1 base, with 8 bases between. This chain's CDR3 is CASSPGLNYGYTF. The CDR3 nucleotides are TGTGCCAGTAGTCCGGGACTTAACTATGGCTACACCTTC.

The chain uses TRBV11-2 and TRBJ1-5; no firm D call. Trimming took off 1 base at V and 5 bases at J, with 6 bases between the two ends. This CDR3 is 13 amino acids long. The germline V gene encodes CDR1 SGHAT and CDR2 FQNNGV. The CDR3 here is CASSLARYQPQHF. The CDR3 DNA is TGTGCCAGCAGCTTAGCCAGATATCAGCCCCAGCATTTT.

This clone was found once. The chain is built from TRBV19 and TRBJ1-1, with a weak D call TRBD1 (5 bases). Trimming removed 6 bases from V and 1 base from J, with 15 bases in between. The CDR3 consists of 15 residues. Looked up from germline, CDR1 is LNHDA and CDR2 is SQIVND (reference sequence). This chain's CDR3 is CASRLSRVGNTEAFF. CDR3 coding DNA: TGTGCCAGTAGACTCAGCAGGGTGGGGAACACTGAAGCTTTCTTT.

The chain is built from TRBV3-1 (or the pseudogene TRBV3-2) and TRBJ2-1; weak D call: TRBD2 (5 bases). Per the germline V gene, CDR1 is LGHDT and CDR2 is YNNKEL (reference sequence). Trimming shortened V by 0 bases and J by 6 bases, and 15 bases separated the two germline ends. The CDR3 is 16 residues long. In DNA form, the CDR3 reads TGTGCCAGCAGCCAAGAGGTGACTATCGCTGGCAATGAGCAGTTCTTC. Translated: CASSQEVTIAGNEQFF.

The chain uses TRBV5-8 and TRBJ2-1, with TRBD2 identical over 7 bases. CDR3 length: 17 amino acids. J lost 1 base, V lost 1 base, and 8 bases had no gene match. In germline, CDR1 is SGHTS, CDR2 YDEGEE. The CDR3 region has the DNA TGTGCCAGCAGCTTGACGGTGGCTAGCGGATCCTACAATGAGCAGTTCTTC. It codes for CASSLTVASGSYNEQFF.

The J gene is TRBJ1-4, the V gene TRBV19; D not resolved. Germline assignment: CDR1 LNHDA and CDR2 SQIVND (reference sequence). This CDR3 is 12 amino acids long. V was clipped by 0 bases and J by 15 bases, with 11 bases between them. CDR3 region: CASSIDPGTVFF. CDR3 bases: TGTGCCAGTAGTATAGACCCGGGTACGGTGTTTTTT.

The V gene is TRBV5-1, the J gene TRBJ2-1; possibly TRBD2 for D (6 bases). Germline V gene data show CDR1 as SGHRS and CDR2 as YFSETQ. The CDR3 covers 15 residues. V was cut by 0 bases and J by 8 bases, with 15 bases left in between. The CDR3 coding sequence is TGCGCCAGCAGCTTGGAGCCGGGGGTTAGGGATGAGCAGTTCTTC. It translates to CASSLEPGVRDEQFF. The whole variable domain, remainder taken from reference TRBV5-1 and TRBJ2-1, is KAGVTQTPRYLIKTRGQQVTLSCSPISGHRSVSWYQQTPGQGLQFLFEYFSETQRNKGNFPGRFSGRQFSNSRSEMNVSTLELGDSALYLCASSLEPGVRDEQFFGPGTRLTVL.

The chain employs TRBV2 and TRBJ2-7, with D uncertain. Germline V gene data show CDR1 as SNHLY and CDR2 as FYNNEI. Trimming took off 6 bases at V and 3 bases at J, with 3 bases between the two ends. CDR3 length: 10 amino acids. The CDR3 region has the DNA TGTGCCAGCAGGTACTACGAGCAGTACTTC. Its translation: CASRYYEQYF.

This clone appeared a few times. The chain employs TRBV5-4 and TRBJ2-7, with 10 nucleotides matching TRBD2. Germline-derived CDR1 and CDR2 are SGHNT and YYREEE (reference sequence). J was trimmed by 3 bases and V by 0 bases; bases with no gene match: 9. The CDR3 sequence is 17 residues long. The CDR3 region has the DNA TGTGCCAGCAGCTTGGCCCCGGAGCCTAGCGGGAGCTACGAGCAGTACTTC. Translated: CASSLAPEPSGSYEQYF.

This clone is a singleton in its sample. The chain combines TRBV12-3 or TRBV12-4 with TRBJ2-1; weak D call: TRBD2 (7 bases). The length of the CDR3 is 13 residues. V was cut by 6 bases and J by 10 bases, with 16 bases left in between. The CDR3 coding sequence is TGTGCCAGCAGCCTCCGCGGGGGCGTCGAGCAGTTCTTC. Amino acid sequence: CASSLRGGVEQFF.

The chain carries TRBV6-5 and TRBJ2-2; no definite D call. V was clipped by 5 bases and J by 2 bases, with 12 bases between them. Per the germline V gene, CDR1 is MNHEY and CDR2 is SVGAGI. The CDR3 has 15 residues. CDR3 DNA sequence: TGTGCCAGCAGTCTAGACCGACTCAACACCGGGGAGCTGTTTTTT. It is translated as CASSLDRLNTGELFF.

There are many counts of this clone. The chain combines TRBV29-1 with TRBJ2-3, with D uncertain. Germline V gene lookup returns CDR1 SQVTM and CDR2 ANQGSEA. With 0 bases removed from V and 6 bases from J, the gap between germline ends came to 4 bases. This CDR3 contains 11 residues. CDR3 residues: CSVEDRDTQYF. The DNA for the CDR3 is TGCAGCGTTGAAGATCGGGATACGCAGTATTTT.

This rearrangement joins TRBV19 to TRBJ1-6; 7 nucleotides line up with TRBD1. The CDR3 totals 12 residues. Unmatched junction bases numbered 1, after V lost 6 bases and J lost 8 bases. Germline CDR1 reads LNHDA; CDR2 reads SQIVND (reference sequence). The CDR3 region is CASRDRHSPLHF. In DNA, the CDR3 is TGTGCCAGTAGGGACAGGCATTCACCCCTCCACTTT. Using reference TRBV19 and TRBJ1-6 for the parts outside the CDR3, the full variable domain is DGGITQSPKYLFRKEGQNVTLSCEQNLNHDAMYWYRQDPGQGLRLIYYSQIVNDFQKGDIAEGYSVSREKKESFPLTVTSAQKNPTAFYLCASRDRHSPLHFGNGTRLTVT.

The V call is TRBV11-2, the J call TRBJ2-7; D gene ambiguous. Germline CDR1 reads SGHAT; CDR2 reads FQNNGV. The ends were cut back, 6 bases at V and 2 bases at J, with 17 bases in the middle. CDR3 length equals 15 residues. CDR3 region: CASSYNPEKAYEQYF. Here the CDR3 DNA reads TGTGCCAGCAGTTATAACCCGGAGAAGGCCTACGAGCAGTACTTC.

CDR3 bases: TGCGCCAGCAGCCGGACGGGGAGCCGGGGTGGCGATGAGCAGTTCTTC. It yields the protein CASSRTGSRGGDEQFF. The chain links TRBV5-1 to TRBJ2-1; a possible D gene is TRBD2 (5 bases). In germline, CDR1 is SGHRS, CDR2 YFSETQ. The ends were cut back, 4 bases at V and 8 bases at J, with 22 bases in the middle. CDR3 length: 16 amino acids.

This clone has a single count. The chain recombines TRBV6-2 or TRBV6-3 with TRBJ2-1; TRBD2 agrees at 8 bases. The CDR3 covers 18 residues. The V and J ends lost 2 bases and 8 bases, in that order; junction bases with no gene match: 17. From germline, CDR1 is MNHEY and CDR2 SVGEGT. The CDR3 DNA follows: TGTGCCAGCAGTTACCCTGCGGACGGGAGCGGGAGCGGGTATGAGCAGTTCTTC. Encoded protein: CASSYPADGSGSGYEQFF.

This clone was seen a handful of times. J is TRBJ1-1 and V is TRBV7-2; 8 bases align to TRBD1. The CDR3 spans 15 residues. CDR1 SGHTA and CDR2 FQGNSA come from the germline V gene. Trimming cost V 4 bases and J 3 bases; bases outside gene matches: 7. This chain's CDR3 is CASSSGQGGYTEAFF. CDR3 sequence (DNA): TGTGCCAGCAGCTCCGGACAGGGAGGGTACACTGAAGCTTTCTTT. Based on the CDR3 plus reference TRBV7-2 and TRBJ1-1, the full variable domain is GAGVSQSPSNKVTEKGKDVELRCDPISGHTALYWYRQSLGQGLEFLIYFQGNSAPDKSGLPSDRFSAERTGGSVSTLTIQRTQQEDSAVYLCASSSGQGGYTEAFFGQGTRLTVV.

This clone was seen a few times. The rearrangement uses TRBV3-1 (or the pseudogene TRBV3-2) and TRBJ1-1, with TRBD1 identical over 11 bases. Germline CDR1 is LGHDT and CDR2 is YNNKEL (reference sequence). The CDR3 totals 19 residues. V lost 3 bases to trimming and J lost 3 bases; unmatched junction nucleotides: 15. CDR3 in amino acids: CASSHPLGQGGRMDTEAFF. CDR3 in DNA: TGTGCCAGCAGCCACCCCCTGGGACAGGGGGGACGTATGGACACTGAAGCTTTCTTT.

CDR3 sequence: CASSPEIAGRNEQFF. DNA of the CDR3: TGTGCCAGCAGCCCCGAGATAGCGGGAAGAAATGAGCAGTTCTTC. The chain combines TRBV7-3 with TRBJ2-1; 8 bases map to TRBD2. Germline trimming cut 5 bases from V and 7 bases from J; bases unmatched to any gene: 10. The CDR3 is 15 amino acids. Per germline, CDR1 SGHTA and CDR2 FQGTGA.

The table lists this clone with a count of one. CDR3 sequence: CASSGERELDEQYF. Written as DNA, the CDR3 is TGTGCCAGCAGCGGAGAGCGGGAGCTCGACGAGCAGTACTTC. V gene TRBV28 combines with J gene TRBJ2-7, with 8 nucleotides matching TRBD2. CDR1 MDHEN and CDR2 SYDVKM come from the germline V gene. The J segment lost 5 bases and the V segment lost 6 bases, leaving 9 bases of the junction unmatched. The CDR3 covers 14 residues. Full variable domain (rest looked up from reference TRBV28 and TRBJ2-7): DVKVTQSSRYLVKRTGEKVFLECVQDMDHENMFWYRQDPGLGLRLIYFSYDVKMKEKGDIPEGYSVSREKKERFSLILESASTNQTSMYLCASSGERELDEQYFGPGTRLTVT.

The J gene is TRBJ2-1, the V gene TRBV28, with TRBD2 identical over 11 bases. Losses at the gene ends were 4 bases for V and 10 bases for J; bases not matched to a gene: 3. This CDR3 is built from 13 residues. Germline V CDR1 and CDR2: MDHEN, SYDVKM. The CDR3 protein is CASSWGTSGEQFF. The CDR3 DNA reads as TGTGCCAGCAGTTGGGGGACTAGCGGCGAGCAGTTCTTC.

This chain links TRBV5-1 with TRBJ1-3; a weak D match, TRBD1 (6 bases). This CDR3 region has 14 residues. The germline V gene has CDR1 SGHRS and CDR2 YFSETQ. V lost 5 bases, J lost 3 bases, and 12 bases lay in between. CDR3: CASRDRTLGNTIYF. The CDR3 DNA reads as TGCGCCAGCAGGGACAGAACTCTTGGAAACACCATATATTTT.

This rearrangement joins TRBV2 to TRBJ2-1; a possible D gene is TRBD2 (5 bases). V was clipped by 8 bases and J by 1 base, with 12 bases between them. The CDR3 consists of 14 residues. CDR1 is SNHLY, CDR2 FYNNEI, per germline. CDR3 residues: CASRAGESYNEQFF. For the CDR3, the DNA is TGTGCCAGCCGGGCGGGTGAATCCTACAATGAGCAGTTCTTC.

The rearrangement joins TRBV7-8 to TRBJ2-1; 9 bases match TRBD2. Germline V gene sequence: CDR1 SGHVS, CDR2 FQNEAQ. This CDR3 has 16 residues. V dropped 5 bases and J dropped 5; count of bases not matched to a gene: 10. The CDR3 nucleotides are TGTGCCAGCAGCAGTATAGCGGGAGTCGATCACAATGAGCAGTTCTTC. Protein product: CASSSIAGVDHNEQFF. The full variable domain, in which reference TRBV7-8 and TRBJ2-1 provide the parts outside the CDR3, is GAGVSQSPRYKVAKRGQDVALRCDPISGHVSLFWYQQALGQGPEFLTYFQNEAQLDKSGLPSDRFFAERPEGSVSTLKIQRTQQEDSAVYLCASSSIAGVDHNEQFFGPGTRLTVL.

The chain couples TRBV28 to TRBJ2-1, with 12 nucleotides matching TRBD2. V lost 5 bases, J lost 2 bases, and 1 base stayed unmatched. The CDR3 sequence is 15 residues long. Germline CDR1 reads MDHEN; CDR2 reads SYDVKM. CDR3 bases: TGTGCCAGCAGTCGGACTAGCGGGACCTACAATGAGCAGTTCTTC. Its translation is CASSRTSGTYNEQFF.

This clone appeared a few times. The chain employs TRBV7-3 and TRBJ1-1; 8 nucleotides agree with TRBD1. V was pared by 9 bases and J by 1 base, with 7 bases of the junction left unmatched. The CDR3 loop spans 14 amino acids. Germline V gene lookup returns CDR1 SGHTA and CDR2 FQGTGA. The chain's CDR3 is CARLGGTGNTEAFF. CDR3 DNA: TGTGCCAGACTAGGGGGGACAGGGAACACTGAAGCTTTCTTT.